Here is one T cell receptor beta chain with its context. What it binds is not known. These data belong to a study of molecular identifiers for immune sequencing clone quantification. Study-level findings and limits: Effector cells kept over 99% of their molecules in clones above 20 RNA copies, while naive cells kept under 1% there.

TCRdb re-derived calls from the PCR reads in MiXCR, one entry per CDR3 protein. The sample records more than 450,000 distinct CDR3 sequences, 20% to 25% being singletons. This receptor was identified in a human donor in good health. Some libraries in this study had Jurkat cell RNA spiked in. Sequencing input: naive CD8+ T cells from blood, with Jurkat cell RNA spiked in. Regarding subset: FACS-sorted CD8+CD4-CCR7+CD45RA+ naive T cells.

CDR3: CASSPPSNSYEQYF. The CDR3 nucleotides read TGTGCCAGCAGCCCCCCCTCCAACTCCTACGAGCAGTACTTC. This rearrangement joins TRBV7-9 to TRBJ2-7; D not resolved. Germline CDR1 SEHNR, CDR2 FQNEAQ (reference sequence). The CDR3 has 14 residues. The V gene lost 5 bases and the J gene lost 0 bases, with 11 bases spanning the gap.